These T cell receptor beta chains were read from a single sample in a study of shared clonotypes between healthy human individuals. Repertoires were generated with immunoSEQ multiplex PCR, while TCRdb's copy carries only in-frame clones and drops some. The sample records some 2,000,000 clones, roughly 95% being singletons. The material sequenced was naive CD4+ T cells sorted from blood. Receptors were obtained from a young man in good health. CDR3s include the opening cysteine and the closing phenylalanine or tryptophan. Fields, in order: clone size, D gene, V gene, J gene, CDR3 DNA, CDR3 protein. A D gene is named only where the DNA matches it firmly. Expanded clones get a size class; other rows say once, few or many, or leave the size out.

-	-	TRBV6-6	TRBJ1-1	TGTGCCAGCAGTTCAGGGTCTGAAGCTTTCTTT	CASSSGSEAFF
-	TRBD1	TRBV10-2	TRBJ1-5	TGCGCCAGCAGTGTAGATACAGGGGATAGCAATCAGCCCCAGCATTTT	CASSVDTGDSNQPQHF
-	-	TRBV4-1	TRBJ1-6	TGCGCCAGCAGCACGCAGAGATCCTCACCCCTCCACTTT	CASSTQRSSPLHF
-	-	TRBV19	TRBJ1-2	TGTGCCAGTAGTATAACCGATAACTATGGCTACACCTTC	CASSITDNYGYTF
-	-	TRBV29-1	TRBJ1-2	TGCAGCGTTGGGTGGTCCGCCGGCCAATATGGCTACACCTTC	CSVGWSAGQYGYTF
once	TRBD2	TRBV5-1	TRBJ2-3	TGCGCCAGCAGCTGGAGTACTAGCGGGATCGTCACAGATACGCAGTATTTT	CASSWSTSGIVTDTQYF
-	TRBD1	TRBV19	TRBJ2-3	TGTGCCAGTAGTATTGGGACAGGGCGTGCAGATACGCAGTATTTT	CASSIGTGRADTQYF
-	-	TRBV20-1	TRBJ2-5	TGCAGTGCTGAGTACCAAGAGACCCAGTACTTC	CSAEYQETQYF
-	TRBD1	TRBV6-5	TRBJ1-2	TGTGCCAGCAGTGACAGGACAGGGGTCCATGGCTACACCTTC	CASSDRTGVHGYTF
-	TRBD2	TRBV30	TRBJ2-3	TGTGCCTGCATCCCCGGGACTAGCGGGGGGGCGCAGGATACGCAGTATTTT	CACIPGTSGGAQDTQYF
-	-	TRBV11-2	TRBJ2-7	TGTGCCAGCAGCCCCCTGGGCTACGAGCAGTACTTC	CASSPLGYEQYF
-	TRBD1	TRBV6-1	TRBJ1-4	TGTGCCAGCAGTGAAAGGAGGGGGCAGGGTGAAAAACTGTTTTTT	CASSERRGQGEKLFF
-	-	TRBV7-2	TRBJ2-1	TGTGCCAGCAGCCTACGGGAGAGTGGGAACAATGAGCAGTTCTTC	CASSLRESGNNEQFF
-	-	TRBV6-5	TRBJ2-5	TGTGCCAGCAGTTACTCGTACGGAGAAGAGACCCAGTACTTC	CASSYSYGEETQYF
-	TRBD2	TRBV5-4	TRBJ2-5	TGTGCCAGCAGCTCGACCTCTAGCGGGAGGAAAGAGACCCAGTACTTC	CASSSTSSGRKETQYF
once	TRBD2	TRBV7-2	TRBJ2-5	TGTGCCAGCAGCTTAGACAGCGGGGGGGCCGCGGAGACCCAGTACTTC	CASSLDSGGAAETQYF
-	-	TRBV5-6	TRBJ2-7	TGTGCCAGCAGCTTGGCCCCAGCAGACTACGAGCAGTACTTC	CASSLAPADYEQYF
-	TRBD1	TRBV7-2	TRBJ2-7	TGTGCCAGCAGCGGTTCGACAGGGTTCTACGAGCAGTACTTC	CASSGSTGFYEQYF
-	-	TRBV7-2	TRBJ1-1	TGTGCCAGCAGTCTGGACAGATGGAACACTGAAGCTTTCTTT	CASSLDRWNTEAFF
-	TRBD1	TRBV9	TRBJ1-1	TGTGCCAGCAGCGTACAGGACAGGGGGAACACTGAAGCTTTCTTT	CASSVQDRGNTEAFF
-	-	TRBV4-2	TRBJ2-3	TGTGCCAGCAGCCAACAAACAGATACGCAGTATTTT	CASSQQTDTQYF
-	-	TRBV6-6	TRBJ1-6	TGTGCCAGCAGTTACGGGCAGGGACATAATTCACCCCTCCACTTT	CASSYGQGHNSPLHF
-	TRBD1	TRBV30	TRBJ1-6	TGTGCCTGGAGTGTGACGAACAGGGGGATTGGGTCACCCCTCCACTTT	CAWSVTNRGIGSPLHF
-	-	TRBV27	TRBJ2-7	TGTGCCAGCAGTTCCGCCCCGCTAGCGTACGAGCAGTACTTC	CASSSAPLAYEQYF
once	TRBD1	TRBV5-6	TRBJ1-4	TGTGCCAGCAGCTCCGGACAGGGGGTACGGGCTAATGAAAAACTGTTTTTT	CASSSGQGVRANEKLFF
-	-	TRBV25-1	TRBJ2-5	TGTGCCAGCAGTGAGATGGAATCGGCGCGGCGAGAGACCCAGTACTTC	CASSEMESARRETQYF
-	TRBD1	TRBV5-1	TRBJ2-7	TGCGCCAGCAGCTTTTACGGGACAGGGGCCTACGAGCAGTACTTC	CASSFYGTGAYEQYF
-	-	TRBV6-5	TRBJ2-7	TGTGCCAGCAGTCCAAAATACGAGCAGTACTTC	CASSPKYEQYF
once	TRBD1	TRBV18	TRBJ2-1	TGTGCCAGCTCCCCGCCGGGGACAGCACTCAATGAGCAGTTCTTC	CASSPPGTALNEQFF
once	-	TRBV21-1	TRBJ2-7	TGTGCCAGCAGCGGATACAGGGGACCCTCCTACGAGCAGTACTTC	CASSGYRGPSYEQYF
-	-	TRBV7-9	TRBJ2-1	TGTGCCAGCAGCTTAGGTCGGTTGGGACTGGATGTCGTGGAGCAGTTCTTC	CASSLGRLGLDVVEQFF
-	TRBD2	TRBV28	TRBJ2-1	TGTGCCAGCAGTTTAATGTCTAGCGGGGGGCACAATGAGCAGTTCTTC	CASSLMSSGGHNEQFF
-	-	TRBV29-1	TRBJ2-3	TGCAGCGTCCTTGACAGATCTAGCACAGATACGCAGTATTTT	CSVLDRSSTDTQYF
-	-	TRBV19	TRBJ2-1	TGTGCCAGTAGTATCCCAGGGATCAATGAGCAGTTCTTC	CASSIPGINEQFF
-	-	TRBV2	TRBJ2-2	TGTGCCAGCAGTGGGCAGGGTGAAGGGGAGCTGTTTTTT	CASSGQGEGELFF
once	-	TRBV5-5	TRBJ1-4	TGTGCCAGTAGCGTGGGACCGAATGAAAAACTGTTTTTT	CASSVGPNEKLFF
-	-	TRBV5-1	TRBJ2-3	TGCGCCAGCAGCTTGGAAGGGTATCGTCACACAGATACGCAGTATTTT	CASSLEGYRHTDTQYF
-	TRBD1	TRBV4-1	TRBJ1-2	TGCGCCAGCATCGACAGGGTTACGGGCTACACCTTC	CASIDRVTGYTF
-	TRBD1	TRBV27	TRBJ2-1	TGTGCCAGCAGTTCCCCGCGGACAGGGGAGAAGAATGAGCAGTTCTTC	CASSSPRTGEKNEQFF